This record looks at one T cell receptor (beta chain) sequence and its context. The sample originates from a study of cytomegalovirus exposure and HLA in healthy donors. The germline CDR1 and CDR2 sequences are GTSNPN and SVGIG (reference sequence). The length of the CDR3 is 15 residues. J gave up 4 bases and V 1 base, and 6 bases lay outside the gene matches. Both 60 Vbeta primers and 13 Jbeta primers went into the PCR. This table comes from immunoSEQ multiplex PCR, and its TCRdb copy is limited to in-frame clones, with some not included. The table has 140,000 to 150,000 clones, around 10% seen once.

The sequenced sample consisted of PBMCs. The source of this sequence is a male donor in good health and CMV-seronegative. The rearrangement uses TRBV30 and TRBJ2-7, with 11 nucleotides matching TRBD1. This CDR3 is CAWSGGRDRGYEQYF. The CDR3 DNA sequence: TGTGCCTGGAGTGGGGGGAGGGACAGGGGGTACGAGCAGTACTTC.